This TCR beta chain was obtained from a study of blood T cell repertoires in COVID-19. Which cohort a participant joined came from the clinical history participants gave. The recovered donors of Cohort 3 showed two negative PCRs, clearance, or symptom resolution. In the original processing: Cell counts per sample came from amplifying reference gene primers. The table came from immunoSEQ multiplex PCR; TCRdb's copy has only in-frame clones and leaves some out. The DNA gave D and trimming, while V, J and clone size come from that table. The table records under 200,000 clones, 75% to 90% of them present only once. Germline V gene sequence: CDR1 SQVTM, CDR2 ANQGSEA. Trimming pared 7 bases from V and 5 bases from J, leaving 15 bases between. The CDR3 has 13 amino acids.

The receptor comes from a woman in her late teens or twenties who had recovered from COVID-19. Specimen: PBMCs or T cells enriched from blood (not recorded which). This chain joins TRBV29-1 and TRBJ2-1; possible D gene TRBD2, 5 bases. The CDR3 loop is CSARRGLDNEQFF. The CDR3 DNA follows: TGCAGCGCCCGCCGGGGATTAGACAATGAGCAGTTCTTC.